This T cell receptor (beta chain) was identified in a study of cytomegalovirus exposure and HLA in healthy donors. Study information: Findings of an earlier analysis included 117 million unique TCR beta sequences from 170 million or so T cells. The study's findings and limits: Confirmation in vitro established that three CMV-associated chains were specific for CMV antigens.

The PCR contained 60 Vbeta and 13 Jbeta primers. TCRdb keeps only in-frame clones here, not all; method: immunoSEQ multiplex PCR. Of 130,000 or so clones in the sample, roughly 79% were seen once. V dropped 7 bases and J dropped 8; count of bases not matched to a gene: 12. The V gene's germline CDR1 is MDHEN and CDR2 SYDVKM. This CDR3 has 14 amino acids. Notes on this clone: Its specificity is not known.

The TCR comes from a man aged 30-40 years in good health and CMV-seronegative. The sample taken for sequencing was PBMCs. The J gene is TRBJ1-2, the V gene TRBV28; 8 bases align to TRBD1. In DNA form, the CDR3 reads TGTGCCAGCAAAATGGCAGGGGGCACTAGGGGCTACACCTTC. Amino acids: CASKMAGGTRGYTF.